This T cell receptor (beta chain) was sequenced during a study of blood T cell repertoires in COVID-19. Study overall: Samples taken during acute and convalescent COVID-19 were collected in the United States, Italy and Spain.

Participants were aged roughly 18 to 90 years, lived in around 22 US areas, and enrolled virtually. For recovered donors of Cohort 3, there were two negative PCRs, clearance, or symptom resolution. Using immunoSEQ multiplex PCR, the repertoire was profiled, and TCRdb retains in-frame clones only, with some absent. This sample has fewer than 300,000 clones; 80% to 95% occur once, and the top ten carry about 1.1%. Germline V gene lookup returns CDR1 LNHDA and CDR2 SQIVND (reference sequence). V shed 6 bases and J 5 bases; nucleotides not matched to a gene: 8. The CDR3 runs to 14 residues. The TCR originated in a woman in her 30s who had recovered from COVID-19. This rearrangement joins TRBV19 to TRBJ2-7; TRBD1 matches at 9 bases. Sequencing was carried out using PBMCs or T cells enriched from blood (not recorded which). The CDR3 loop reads CASRPGQGSHEQYF. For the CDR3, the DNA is TGTGCCAGTAGACCGGGACAGGGTAGCCACGAGCAGTACTTC.